The clone carrying this T cell receptor beta chain was observed once. The authors' processing: Amplification with reference gene primers provided the estimates of nucleated cell counts. Some clones are missing from TCRdb's copy, which holds only in-frame ones; the method was immunoSEQ multiplex PCR. That table furnishes V, J and clone size, whereas the DNA furnished D and trimming. The sample has nearly 15,000 clones, around 77% seen once. Germline CDR1 and CDR2: KGHSH and LQKENI. The CDR3 is 16 residues long. Trimming removed 6 bases from V and 1 base from J, with 15 bases in between. The sample belongs to a study of blood T cell repertoires in COVID-19. Looking at the study overall: The United States, Italy and Spain provided the acute and convalescent COVID-19 samples. PBMCs, B-cell-depleted T cells, or T cells were the source of the cDNA or gDNA that made up the material.

Sequenced material: peripheral blood. V and J are TRBV18 and TRBJ2-2, with TRBD2 as a possible D gene (6 bases). The source is a human donor in a cohort sampled during active COVID-19. The CDR3 protein is CASSPIAEVNTGELFF. The CDR3 nucleotides read TGTGCCAGCTCCCCAATAGCGGAGGTGAACACCGGGGAGCTGTTTTTT.